The clone carrying this T cell receptor beta chain was counted a few times. What it recognizes is unknown. This record belongs to a study of cytomegalovirus exposure and HLA in healthy donors. Study-level findings and limits: For most TCR sequences rarity was the rule, although some public TCRs occurred in many donors. TRBV6-2, TRBV6-3 and some other V segments were excluded as indistinguishable. Fewer N-insertions than the roughly 670-donor mean were reportedly shown by an Asian-associated ancestry cluster in a later analysis. Cytomegalovirus-associated TCR beta chains were listed, numbering around 150.

The CDR3 extends over 17 amino acids. Germline CDR1 reads MGHRA; CDR2 reads YSYEKL. J lost 4 bases, V lost 0 bases, and 8 bases had no gene match. The PCR made use of 60 Vbeta and 13 Jbeta primers. Assay: immunoSEQ multiplex PCR; the TCRdb copy retains only in-frame clones and omits some. The table has about 140,000 clones, roughly two thirds seen once; the top ten hold roughly an eighth. Sequenced sample: PBMCs. The chain recombines TRBV4-1 with TRBJ2-3, with 9 bases matching TRBD2. The sequence was collected from a human donor in good health. CDR3 sequence (DNA): TGCGCCAGCAGCCAAGATGGAGGAGCGGGGGGTTCAGATACGCAGTATTTT. Amino acids: CASSQDGGAGGSDTQYF.